This TCR beta chain was found in a study of T-cell reconstitution after alpha-beta-depleted transplantation in children. The TCRbeta library incorporated unique molecular identifiers. TCRdb itself ran the PCR reads through MiXCR, one entry per CDR3 protein. The table records 500,000 to 600,000 distinct CDR3 sequences, around a third of them present only once. The CDR3 contains 16 residues. V dropped 4 bases and J dropped 3; count of bases not matched to a gene: 10. Germline V CDR1 and CDR2: SGHRS, YFSETQ. This sample comprised PBMCs from the stem cell graft donor, obtained from the stem cell graft. This receptor was identified in a human donor who donated a stem cell graft to a child with aplastic anemia. The chain combines TRBV5-1 with TRBJ2-3, with TRBD2 matching 8 bases. This chain's CDR3 is CASSPRNSGITDTQYF. The DNA for the CDR3 is TGCGCCAGCAGCCCGCGAAATAGCGGGATAACAGATACGCAGTATTTT.